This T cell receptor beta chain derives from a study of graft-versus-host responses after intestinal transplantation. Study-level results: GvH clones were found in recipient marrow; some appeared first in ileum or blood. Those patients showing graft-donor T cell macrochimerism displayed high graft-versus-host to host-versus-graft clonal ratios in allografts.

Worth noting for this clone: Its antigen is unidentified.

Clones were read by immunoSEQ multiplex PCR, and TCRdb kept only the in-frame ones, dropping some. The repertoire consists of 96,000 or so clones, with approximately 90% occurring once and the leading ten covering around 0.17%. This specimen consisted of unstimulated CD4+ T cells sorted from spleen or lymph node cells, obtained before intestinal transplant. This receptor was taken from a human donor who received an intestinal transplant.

DNA of the CDR3: TGTGCCAGCAGTAGAGACATGGGGGCGAACACTGAAGCTTTCTTT. Amino acids: CASSRDMGANTEAFF. The gene calls are TRBV6-1 and TRBJ1-1; maybe TRBD1 (6 bases). V lost 5 bases, J lost 1 base, and 14 bases lay in between. There are 15 residues in the CDR3. Germline V gene sequence: CDR1 MNHNS, CDR2 SASEGT.